This T cell receptor (beta chain) was captured in a study of cytomegalovirus exposure and HLA in healthy donors. Trimming took 0 bases from V and 7 from J; bases not matched to a gene: 7. The CDR3 is made up of 15 amino acids. Germline CDR1 and CDR2: KGHSH and LQKENI. The repertoire was sequenced with immunoSEQ multiplex PCR; TCRdb's copy has only in-frame clones and lacks some. The table records 200,000 to 250,000 clones, over 75% of them present only once. Among the roughly 120 subjects of the validation cohort, separate from the approximately 670-subject first cohort, were the donors. This clonotype originated in a woman in her late teens or twenties in good health and CMV-seropositive. The V and J genes are TRBV18 and TRBJ2-7, with 9 bases matching TRBD1. Sequencing used PBMCs. Written as DNA, the CDR3 is TGTGCCAGCTCACCACCGGGACAGGGTTTGGTGGAGCAGTACTTC. It encodes CASSPPGQGLVEQYF.